The T cell receptor beta chain under discussion was sequenced for a study of blood T cell repertoires in COVID-19. At the level of the study: Specimens from acute and convalescent COVID-19 originated in the United States, Italy and Spain.

TCRdb's copy holds only in-frame clones and misses some; the assay was immunoSEQ multiplex PCR. Of about 170,000 clones in the sample, roughly 91% were seen once. The sample comprised peripheral blood. The receptor's source is a man aged 50 to 60 who had recovered from COVID-19.

In nucleotides, the CDR3 is TGTGCCAGTAGTACTAGCGGCTCCTACGAGCAGTACTTC. It specifies CASSTSGSYEQYF. This chain joins TRBV19 and TRBJ2-7; 7 positions agree with TRBD2. The junction had 0 bases not matched to a gene; V was cut back by 4 bases and J by 0 bases. CDR3 size: 13 residues. Germline assignment: CDR1 LNHDA and CDR2 SQIVND (reference sequence). The variable domain in full, with the rest retrieved from reference TRBV19 and TRBJ2-7, is DGGITQSPKYLFRKEGQNVTLSCEQNLNHDAMYWYRQDPGQGLRLIYYSQIVNDFQKGDIAEGYSVSREKKESFPLTVTSAQKNPTAFYLCASSTSGSYEQYFGPGTRLTVT.